The clone carrying this T cell receptor (beta chain) was seen more than once but under ten times. What it recognizes is unknown. These data originate in a study of OX40 agonist ivuxolimab in advanced cancers. Study context: Patients with prior anti-PD-1, anti-PD-L1 or anti-CTLA-4 therapy were eligible; approximately 37% had some. Study-level findings and limits: On average, CD8+ T cells showed a greater number of expanded clones than CD4+. Clonal expansion was among the lowest in partial responders at 0.1-3.0 mg/kg, especially CD8+.

The repertoire was sequenced with immunoSEQ multiplex PCR; TCRdb's copy has only in-frame clones and lacks some. Of just over 80,000 clones listed, around 86% are singletons. The investigators sampled blood at baseline, at cycle 4 day 1, and at cycle 7 day 1. The CDR3 extends over 13 amino acids. Trimming removed 3 bases at V and 4 bases at J, with 9 bases between. Germline V gene lookup returns CDR1 KGHSH and CDR2 LQKENI. The chain carries TRBV18 and TRBJ1-1; possibly TRBD1 for D (5 bases). The specimen comprised CD4+ or CD8+ T cells sorted from blood, sampled in a trial of the OX40 agonist ivuxolimab. This receptor was identified in an adult with an advanced solid tumor such as melanoma, head and neck, liver or kidney cancer. The CDR3 nucleotides are TGTGCCAGCTCACCTCGGGGCTTCACTGAAGCTTTCTTT. This gives the protein CASSPRGFTEAFF.